This T cell receptor (beta chain) emerged from a study of PD-L1 blockade in urothelial cancer. Study summary: Atezolizumab at 1,200 mg intravenously every 3 weeks was started by patients in 2014. Typically, measured as a median, blood samples had 140,000 or so T cells.

Time point given: pretreatment peripheral blood. Per-patient samples, pretreatment and on-treatment, numbered 1 to 8. Assay: immunoSEQ multiplex PCR; the TCRdb copy retains only in-frame clones and omits some. The sample records roughly 91,000 clones, over 65% being singletons. The sequences come from PBMCs, collected around atezolizumab (anti-PD-L1) treatment. The clonotype was recovered from a man in his fifties or sixties with urothelial cancer.

CDR3 coding DNA: TGTGCCAGCAGTTTCGTCGTGGGGGCTAGCCTTATTAATCAGCCCCAGCATTTT. The encoded protein is CASSFVVGASLINQPQHF. The V call is TRBV28, the J call TRBJ1-5, with D possibly being TRBD1 (6 bases). This CDR3 spans 18 amino acids. The V end was cut by 3 bases, the J end by 4 bases, with 22 bases between. CDR1 is MDHEN, CDR2 SYDVKM, per germline.